A selection of T cell receptor beta chains follows, all from one sample in a study of CD8+ T cells in alopecia areata. Produced via immunoSEQ multiplex PCR; TCRdb's table is partial and in-frame only. This table has approximately 140,000 clones, roughly four fifths appearing once. The input for sequencing was CD8+ T cells sorted from blood, taken at week 4, from a patient treated with tofacitinib. The receptor set was obtained from a human donor with alopecia areata. Both conserved end residues are part of each CDR3. D genes are given only for firm matches. Clone size is stated in some rows and not others, as once, few, many or a class when expanded.

j_call clone_size v_call d_call cdr3_aa cdr3_nt
TRBJ1-2 - TRBV5-1 - CASSYSGKLDYGYTF TGCGCCAGCAGCTATTCAGGGAAATTGGACTATGGCTACACCTTC
TRBJ2-1 - TRBV7-9 TRBD2 CASAGTSGVTEQFF TGTGCCAGCGCCGGGACTAGCGGGGTCACTGAGCAGTTCTTC
TRBJ2-1 few TRBV27 TRBD2 CASRLGTSGRNEQFF TGTGCCAGCCGTCTTGGGACTAGCGGACGCAATGAGCAGTTCTTC
TRBJ1-5 - TRBV7-9 - CASSPQGNQPQHF TGTGCCAGCAGTCCCCAGGGCAATCAGCCCCAGCATTTT
TRBJ2-2 - TRBV25-1 - CASSEIGVTGELFF TGTGCCAGCAGTGAAATTGGGGTCACCGGGGAGCTGTTTTTT
TRBJ2-7 - TRBV4-2 - CASSHGAGQYF TGTGCCAGCAGCCATGGGGCTGGGCAGTACTTC
TRBJ2-5 once TRBV2 TRBD1 CASSAGTEETQYF TGTGCCAGCAGTGCCGGGACAGAAGAGACCCAGTACTTC
TRBJ2-2 - TRBV19 - CASSPRSTGELFF TGTGCCAGTAGCCCCCGGAGCACCGGGGAGCTGTTTTTT
TRBJ2-5 few TRBV6-6 TRBD1 CASSYSTGRQFGTQYF TGTGCCAGCAGTTATTCGACAGGGCGCCAATTTGGGACCCAGTACTTC
TRBJ2-3 - TRBV5-6 - CASSLSGTDTQYF TGTGCCAGCAGCTTGTCTGGCACAGATACGCAGTATTTT
TRBJ2-4 - TRBV5-1 TRBD1 CASSSGQGIDIQYF TGCGCCAGCAGTTCCGGACAGGGGATCGACATTCAGTACTTC
TRBJ2-7 - TRBV2 TRBD1 CAHSPRDRLTYEQYF TGTGCCCACAGCCCCCGGGACAGGCTTACCTACGAGCAGTACTTC
TRBJ2-5 - TRBV4-1 - CASSRPIGGQETQYF TGCGCCAGCAGCCGCCCGATCGGGGGCCAAGAGACCCAGTACTTC
TRBJ2-7 - TRBV29-1 TRBD1 CSAEGGQPYEQYF TGCAGCGCCGAAGGGGGACAGCCTTACGAGCAGTACTTC
TRBJ1-2 - TRBV29-1 - CSVELLKDGPSYGYTF TGCAGCGTTGAGTTATTGAAGGACGGACCGAGCTATGGCTACACCTTC
TRBJ1-4 - TRBV4-3 - CASSQDRFGAVFF TGCGCCAGCAGCCAAGATAGATTTGGGGCTGTATTCTTT
TRBJ2-1 - TRBV5-1 - CASSSPVVGPESSYNEQFF TGCGCCAGCAGCTCCCCGGTGGTAGGGCCTGAGAGCTCCTACAATGAGCAGTTCTTC